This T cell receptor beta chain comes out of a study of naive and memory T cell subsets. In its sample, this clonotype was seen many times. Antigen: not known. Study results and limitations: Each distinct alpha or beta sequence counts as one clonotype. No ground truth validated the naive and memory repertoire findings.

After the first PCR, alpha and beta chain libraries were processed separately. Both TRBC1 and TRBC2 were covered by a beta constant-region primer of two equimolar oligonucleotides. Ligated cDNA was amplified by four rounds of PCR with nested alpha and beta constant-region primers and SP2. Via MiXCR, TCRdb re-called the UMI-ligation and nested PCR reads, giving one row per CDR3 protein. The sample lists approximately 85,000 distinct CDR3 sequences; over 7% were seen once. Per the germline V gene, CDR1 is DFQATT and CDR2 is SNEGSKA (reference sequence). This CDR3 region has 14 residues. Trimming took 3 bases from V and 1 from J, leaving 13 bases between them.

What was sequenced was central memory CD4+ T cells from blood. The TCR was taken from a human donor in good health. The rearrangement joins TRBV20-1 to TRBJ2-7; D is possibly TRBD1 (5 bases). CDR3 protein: CSARRQGLSYEQYF. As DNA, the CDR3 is TGCAGTGCTAGGAGGCAGGGCCTATCCTACGAGCAGTACTTC.